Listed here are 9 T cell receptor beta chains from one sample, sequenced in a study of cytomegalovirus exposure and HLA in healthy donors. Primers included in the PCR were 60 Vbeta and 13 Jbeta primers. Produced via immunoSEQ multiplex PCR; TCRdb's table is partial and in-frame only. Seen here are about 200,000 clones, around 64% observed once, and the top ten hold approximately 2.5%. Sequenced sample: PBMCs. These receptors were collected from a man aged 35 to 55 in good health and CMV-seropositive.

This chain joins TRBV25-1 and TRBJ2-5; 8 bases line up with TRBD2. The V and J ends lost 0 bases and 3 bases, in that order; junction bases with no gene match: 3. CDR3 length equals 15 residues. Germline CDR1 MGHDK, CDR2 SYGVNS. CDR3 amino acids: CASSEYGGLEETQYF. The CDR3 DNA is TGTGCCAGCAGTGAATATGGGGGACTAGAAGAGACCCAGTACTTC. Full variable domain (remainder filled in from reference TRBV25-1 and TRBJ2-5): EADIYQTPRYLVIGTGKKITLECSQTMGHDKMYWYQQDPGMELHLIHYSYGVNSTEKGDLSSESTVSRIRTEHFPLTLESARPSHTSQYLCASSEYGGLEETQYFGPGTRLLVL.

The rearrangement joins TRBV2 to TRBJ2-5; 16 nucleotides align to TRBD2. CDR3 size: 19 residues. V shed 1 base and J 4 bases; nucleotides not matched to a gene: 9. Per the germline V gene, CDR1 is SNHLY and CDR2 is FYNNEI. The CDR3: CASSEVGLAGGPRVETQYF. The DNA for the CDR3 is TGTGCCAGCAGTGAAGTGGGACTAGCGGGGGGGCCGCGGGTAGAGACCCAGTACTTC.

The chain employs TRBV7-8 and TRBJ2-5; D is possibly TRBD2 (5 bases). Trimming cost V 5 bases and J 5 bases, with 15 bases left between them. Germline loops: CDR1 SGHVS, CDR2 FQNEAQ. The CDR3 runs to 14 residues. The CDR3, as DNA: TGTGCCAGCAGCCGTTCTGGCCCGGGGGAGACCCAGTACTTC. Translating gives CASSRSGPGETQYF. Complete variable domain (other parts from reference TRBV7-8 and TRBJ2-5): GAGVSQSPRYKVAKRGQDVALRCDPISGHVSLFWYQQALGQGPEFLTYFQNEAQLDKSGLPSDRFFAERPEGSVSTLKIQRTQQEDSAVYLCASSRSGPGETQYFGPGTRLLVL.

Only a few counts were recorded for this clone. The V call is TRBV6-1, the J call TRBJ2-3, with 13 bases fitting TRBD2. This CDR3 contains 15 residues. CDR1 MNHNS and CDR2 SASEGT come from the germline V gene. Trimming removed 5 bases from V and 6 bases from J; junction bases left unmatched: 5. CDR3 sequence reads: CASSQLAGGLDTQYF. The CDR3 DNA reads TGTGCCAGCAGTCAACTAGCGGGGGGGCTGGATACGCAGTATTTT.

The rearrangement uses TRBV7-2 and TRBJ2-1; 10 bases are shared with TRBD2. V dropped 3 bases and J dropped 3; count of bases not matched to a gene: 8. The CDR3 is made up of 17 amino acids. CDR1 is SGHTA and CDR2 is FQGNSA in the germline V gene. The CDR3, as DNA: TGTGCCAGCAGCTTCTCAACTAGCGGGGAAATCTACAATGAGCAGTTCTTC. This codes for CASSFSTSGEIYNEQFF.

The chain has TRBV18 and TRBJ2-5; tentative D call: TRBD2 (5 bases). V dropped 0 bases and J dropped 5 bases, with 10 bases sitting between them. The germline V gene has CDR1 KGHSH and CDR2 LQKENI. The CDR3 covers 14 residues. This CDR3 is CASSPPGSRETQYF. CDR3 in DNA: TGTGCCAGCTCACCACCGGGGAGTCGGGAGACCCAGTACTTC. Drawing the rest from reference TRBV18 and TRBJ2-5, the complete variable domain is NAGVMQNPRHLVRRRGQEARLRCSPMKGHSHVYWYRQLPEEGLKFMVYLQKENIIDESGMPKERFSAEFPKEGPSILRIQQVVRGDSAAYFCASSPPGSRETQYFGPGTRLLVL.

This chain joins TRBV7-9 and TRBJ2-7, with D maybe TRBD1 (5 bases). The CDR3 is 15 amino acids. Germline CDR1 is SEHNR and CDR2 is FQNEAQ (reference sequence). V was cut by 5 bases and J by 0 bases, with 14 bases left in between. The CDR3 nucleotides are TGTGCCAGCAGCCCTCAGGGAACGGACTCCTACGAGCAGTACTTC. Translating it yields CASSPQGTDSYEQYF.

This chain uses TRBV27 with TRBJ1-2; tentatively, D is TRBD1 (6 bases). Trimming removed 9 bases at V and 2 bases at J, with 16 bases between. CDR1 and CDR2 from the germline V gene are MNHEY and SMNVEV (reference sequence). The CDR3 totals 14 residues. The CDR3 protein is CASGPITGNYGYTF. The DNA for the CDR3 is TGTGCCAGTGGCCCCATAACAGGGAACTATGGCTACACCTTC.

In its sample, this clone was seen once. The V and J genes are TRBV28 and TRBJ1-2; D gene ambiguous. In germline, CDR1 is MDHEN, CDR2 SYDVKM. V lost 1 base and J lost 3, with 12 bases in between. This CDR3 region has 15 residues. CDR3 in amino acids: CASSLLIPSDYGYTF. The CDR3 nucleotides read TGTGCCAGCAGTTTATTGATTCCAAGCGACTATGGCTACACCTTC.